This TCR beta chain was sequenced in a study of Ad26.COV2.S vaccination and SARS-CoV-2 variants. The overall study: Intramuscular Ad26.COV2.S doses were given once or twice, 56 days apart.

Assay: immunoSEQ multiplex PCR; the TCRdb copy retains only in-frame clones and omits some. The data contain 350,000 to 550,000 clones, about 88% of them singletons. Germline lookup yields CDR1 SGDLS and CDR2 YYNGEE. V gave up 3 bases and J gave up 0 bases; unmatched junction bases: 6. This CDR3 is 16 amino acids long. The sample's treatment: some 20 received Ad26.COV2.S at low or high dose, single or two shots; roughly five received placebo; per-sample allocation not given. Sampling was done on day 63 after the first vaccine or placebo injection. The sample here was peripheral blood, taken in a trial of Ad26.COV2.S vaccine versus placebo. The chain is built from TRBV9 and TRBJ1-3, with 7 bases lining up with TRBD1. The origin of this receptor is a person between 18 and 65 years old who received the Ad26.COV2.S COVID-19 vaccine or a placebo. The CDR3 loop reads CASSGQGLHSGNTIYF. Written as DNA, the CDR3 is TGTGCCAGCAGCGGACAGGGCCTCCACTCTGGAAACACCATATATTTT.